The source of this T cell receptor (beta chain) is a study of patients with pleural tuberculosis (dated by TCRdb to the mid-2010s). This clonotype was seen repeatedly, ten times or more. What antigen it recognizes has not been identified. Base-call qualities are not available, and no considerably larger clone is one nucleotide away. Sequencing was carried out with an Illumina Genome Analyzer IIx. TCRdb reanalyzed the raw reads on its own, using fastp at Q25 for trimming and MiXCR for clone calling, and kept in-frame beta chains. CDR3 protein duplicates are merged, each entry listing the most common genes and DNA. Present in this sample are around 50,000 distinct CDR3 sequences, around 6.7% of which were seen just once. 15% to 20% of the sample belongs to the ten largest clones. Sequences SGHAT (CDR1) and FQNNGV (CDR2) are obtained from the germline V gene. At the junction V is shortened by 4 bases and J by 6 bases, with 16 bases in between. Inclusive of the bounding cysteine and phenylalanine, the CDR3 is 15 residues long. The sequence is cut down to CDR3 DNA, 45 bases in frame from base 1.

This TCR was recovered from a human donor with pleural tuberculosis. The V and J segments used are TRBV11-2 and TRBJ1-5; possibly the D gene is TRBD1, per 6 matching bases. Here the CDR3 is given as CASSSGQSFAQPQHF. The nucleotide sequence reads as follows: TGTGCCAGCAGCTCCGGACAGAGTTTCGCTCAGCCCCAGCATTTT.